The 12 T cell receptor beta chains presented below share a single source sample, sequenced in a study of T cells in Graves' hyperthyroidism and ophthalmopathy. RNA transcripts gave rise to amplified TCR beta CDR3 regions. An initial round of RT-PCR targeting the TCR CDR3 relied on the HTBI primer set. MiXCR, run by TCRdb on the multiplex PCR reads, gives a single entry per CDR3 protein. The repertoire consists of about 700,000 distinct CDR3 sequences, with approximately 14% occurring once and the leading ten covering roughly 10%. The sequenced sample was blood. The origin of the receptors is a woman younger than 35 with Graves' hyperthyroidism.

This clonotype was detected ten times or more. The chain couples TRBV7-6 to TRBJ2-5, with unresolved D. The CDR3 consists of 14 residues. The V end lost 4 bases, the J end lost 3 bases, and 12 bases lay between the germline ends. Germline V gene sequence: CDR1 SGHVS, CDR2 FNYEAQ. CDR3 bases: TGTGCCAGCAGCTGGGGTGTGGGGAAAGAGACCCAGTACTTC. As protein: CASSWGVGKETQYF.

This clonotype has a count of ten or more. This chain connects TRBV6-1 to TRBJ2-2; possible D gene TRBD1, 6 bases. Looked up from germline, CDR1 is MNHNS and CDR2 is SASEGT. The CDR3 runs 17 residues. V was pared by 5 bases and J by 6 bases, with 22 bases between. The chain's CDR3 is CASSRSIPGQGSGELFF. The CDR3 bases are TGTGCCAGCAGTAGGTCTATCCCGGGACAAGGGTCCGGGGAGCTGTTTTTT.

This clonotype was counted many times. This chain connects TRBV12-3 or TRBV12-4 to TRBJ1-5, with 11 bases fitting TRBD1. V lost 6 bases to trimming and J lost 7 bases; unmatched junction nucleotides: 8. This CDR3 is built from 15 residues. Here the CDR3 reads CASSPGTGGRQPQHF. The CDR3 DNA reads as TGTGCCAGCAGCCCCGGGACAGGGGGTCGGCAGCCCCAGCATTTT.

At least ten counts were recorded for this clonotype. The chain joins TRBV6-1 to TRBJ2-7; D may be TRBD2 (5 bases). Germline CDR1 is MNHNS and CDR2 is SASEGT. The CDR3 is 11 residues long. V shed 6 bases and J shed 7 bases, with 10 bases lying between them. CDR3 sequence: CASRLSGEQYF. CDR3 nucleotides: TGTGCCAGCAGGCTCTCGGGAGAGCAGTACTTC.

This clonotype was counted between two and nine times. The V gene is TRBV7-9, the J gene TRBJ1-1, with unresolved D. CDR1 is SEHNR and CDR2 is FQNEAQ in the germline V gene (reference sequence). The germline V and J ends were trimmed by 1 base and 0 bases, with 9 bases remaining between them. There are 15 residues in the CDR3. The CDR3 coding sequence is TGTGCCAGCAGCTTAGGCAGCAGGATGAACACTGAAGCTTTCTTT. It translates to CASSLGSRMNTEAFF.

The chain carries TRBV6-1 and TRBJ2-2, with D tentatively TRBD1 (6 bases). Germline values: CDR1 MNHNS, CDR2 SASEGT. The CDR3 extends over 13 amino acids. With 7 bases removed from V and 6 bases from J, the gap between germline ends came to 12 bases. DNA for the CDR3: TGTGCCAGCACCCAACAGGGAGCCGGGGAGCTGTTTTTT. Translated, it gives CASTQQGAGELFF.

The sample holds a few counts of this clonotype. The chain uses TRBV20-1 and TRBJ2-1, with 8 bases matching TRBD2. The germline V gene encodes CDR1 DFQATT and CDR2 SNEGSKA (reference sequence). With 0 bases clipped from V and 4 bases from J, the junction kept 14 bases outside the gene matches. The CDR3 runs to 18 residues. The CDR3 is CSARDRVGQREWYNEQFF. The CDR3 DNA sequence: TGCAGTGCTAGAGATAGGGTAGGGCAGCGGGAGTGGTACAATGAGCAGTTCTTC.

This clonotype occurred many times. V is TRBV20-1 and J is TRBJ1-2; D may be TRBD1 (5 bases). V was trimmed by 5 bases and J by 4 bases, leaving 23 bases between them. The germline V gene has CDR1 DFQATT and CDR2 SNEGSKA (reference sequence). The CDR3 loop spans 16 amino acids. The CDR3 DNA is TGCAGTGCTCGTGGTCTCTCGGGGGGGAATACCTATGGCTACACCTTC. This encodes CSARGLSGGNTYGYTF.

This clonotype appeared many times. The chain carries TRBV5-1 and TRBJ1-1, with 8 bases matching TRBD1. V trimming: 0 bases; J trimming: 4 bases; junction bases outside the gene matches: 8. CDR1 and CDR2 from the germline V gene are SGHRS and YFSETQ. The CDR3 totals 16 residues. The CDR3 coding sequence is TGCGCCAGCAGCTTGGACGGGCAGGGGGCCGTCACTGAAGCTTTCTTT. It is translated as CASSLDGQGAVTEAFF.

This clonotype was counted between two and nine times. The chain carries TRBV12-3 or TRBV12-4 and TRBJ2-3, with TRBD2 as a possible D gene (6 bases). The ends were cut back, 3 bases at V and 0 bases at J, with 13 bases in the middle. The CDR3 spans 16 residues. The CDR3 here is CASSFFGTGSTDTQYF. In DNA form, the CDR3 reads TGTGCCAGCAGTTTTTTCGGGACTGGGAGCACAGATACGCAGTATTTT.

In its sample, this clonotype was seen a few times. The V and J genes are TRBV7-2 and TRBJ2-3; the match to TRBD1 covers 7 bases. The CDR3 length is 16 residues. From germline, CDR1 is SGHTA and CDR2 FQGNSA. V shed 3 bases and J 2 bases; nucleotides not matched to a gene: 8. In nucleotides, the CDR3 is TGTGCCAGCAGCTTTGCCGGGACAGTACTCACAGATACGCAGTATTTT. This sequence encodes CASSFAGTVLTDTQYF.

This clonotype was seen at least ten times. This sequence joins TRBV12-3 or TRBV12-4 and TRBJ1-1, with 8 bases that match TRBD1. This CDR3 has 15 amino acids. The V gene end was trimmed by 5 bases and the J gene end by 4 bases; junction bases not matched to a gene: 9. CDR3 bases: TGTGCCAGCAGTCGGACAGGGAAGGTTAGCACTGAAGCTTTCTTT. It yields the protein CASSRTGKVSTEAFF.